The rows below give T cell receptor beta chains drawn from one sample of a study of early T cells in non-severe SARS-CoV-2 infection. Via MiXCR, TCRdb re-called the 5' RACE reads, giving one row per CDR3 protein. Of roughly 92,000 distinct CDR3 sequences listed, about 12% are singletons. The source material was whole blood, sampled at baseline. The receptor set was obtained from an adult who was a healthcare worker with PCR-confirmed SARS-CoV-2 infection or an uninfected control (not recorded which). Both conserved end residues are part of each CDR3. Fields, in order: CDR3 protein, CDR3 DNA, J gene, clone size, V gene, D gene. D genes are given only for firm matches. Rows give clone size only sometimes, using once, few, many, or a class for an expanded clone.

CASSFNPPRDEQYF,TGTGCCAGCAGTTTCAACCCCCCCCGGGACGAGCAGTACTTC,TRBJ2-7,-,TRBV27,-
CASSQDPRAGPYPNEKLFF,TGTGCCAGCAGCCAAGATCCCCGGGCGGGGCCGTACCCGAATGAAAAACTGTTTTTT,TRBJ1-4,-,TRBV14,-
CSALSGRGQSNEQYF,TGCAGTGCTCTTAGCGGGAGGGGTCAGAGTAACGAGCAGTACTTC,TRBJ2-7,few,TRBV20-1,TRBD2
CASTPLRGGYGYTF,TGTGCCAGCACCCCACTTCGCGGAGGCTATGGCTACACCTTC,TRBJ1-2,once,TRBV12-3/TRBV12-4,-
CASSLGLWTYNEQFF,TGTGCCAGCAGCTTAGGCCTATGGACCTACAATGAGCAGTTCTTC,TRBJ2-1,few,TRBV7-3,-
CASGLNNEQFF,TGTGCCAGCGGGCTCAACAATGAGCAGTTCTTC,TRBJ2-1,few,TRBV15,-
CASSFRDGGGGYGYTF,TGTGCCAGCAGCTTCCGGGACGGAGGTGGGGGCTATGGCTACACCTTC,TRBJ1-2,few,TRBV7-9,-
CSAKSPGSLGELFF,TGCAGTGCTAAAAGCCCCGGGTCCCTAGGGGAGCTGTTTTTT,TRBJ2-2,few,TRBV20-1,-
CASTREGHQPQHF,TGTGCCAGTACCAGGGAGGGGCATCAGCCCCAGCATTTT,TRBJ1-5,-,TRBV19,-
CASSTRQTHEQFF,TGTGCCAGCAGTACCAGACAGACTCATGAGCAGTTCTTC,TRBJ2-1,many,TRBV12-3/TRBV12-4,-
CSARAAGLGSNQPQHF,TGCAGTGCTAGAGCCGCGGGCTTGGGGAGCAATCAGCCCCAGCATTTT,TRBJ1-5,few,TRBV20-1,-
CASSGGLASDTQYF,TGTGCCAGCAGTGGAGGACTAGCTTCAGATACGCAGTATTTT,TRBJ2-3,many,TRBV2,TRBD2
CASSPPFRGTNTGELFF,TGTGCCAGCAGTCCCCCATTCAGGGGAACGAACACCGGGGAGCTGTTTTTT,TRBJ2-2,few,TRBV27,-
CASSTKPGGYTEAFF,TGTGCCAGCAGCACCAAACCAGGGGGCTACACTGAAGCTTTCTTT,TRBJ1-1,few,TRBV11-2,TRBD1
CASSLVLAGLANTGELFF,TGCGCCAGCAGCTTGGTACTAGCGGGTCTCGCGAACACCGGGGAGCTGTTTTTT,TRBJ2-2,-,TRBV5-1,TRBD2
CASSLSRGANYGYTF,TGTGCCAGCAGCTTAAGTCGGGGGGCTAACTATGGCTACACCTTC,TRBJ1-2,few,TRBV7-8,-
CSVVSIAYEQYF,TGCAGCGTTGTCAGCATAGCCTACGAGCAGTACTTC,TRBJ2-7,-,TRBV29-1,-
CASSTNRGPSYNEQFF,TGTGCCAGCTCAACGAACAGGGGCCCCTCGTACAATGAGCAGTTCTTC,TRBJ2-1,many,TRBV18,TRBD1
CASSPIDRGGYQPQHF,TGTGCCAGCAGTCCTATAGACAGGGGAGGGTATCAGCCCCAGCATTTT,TRBJ1-5,few,TRBV27,TRBD1
CATSDLKGSAQETQYF,TGTGCCACCAGTGATTTAAAGGGAAGTGCGCAAGAGACCCAGTACTTC,TRBJ2-5,-,TRBV24-1,-
CASSSEPAYEQYF,TGTGCCAGCAGCTCGGAGCCAGCCTACGAGCAGTACTTC,TRBJ2-7,many,TRBV11-3,-
CASSHGGPLTF,TGTGCCAGCAGTCACGGGGGGCCCTTGACTTTC,TRBJ2-6,few,TRBV28,-
CASSPGARSQPQHF,TGCGCCAGCAGTCCGGGGGCCCGGAGTCAGCCCCAGCATTTT,TRBJ1-5,-,TRBV10-2,-
CASSTRHSHTSRFSGNTIYF,TGTGCCAGCAGCACAAGACACAGCCATACCTCACGCTTCTCTGGAAACACCATATATTTT,TRBJ1-3,many,TRBV21-1,-
CASSLIGTEAFF,TGTGCCAGCAGTTTAATTGGGACTGAAGCTTTCTTT,TRBJ1-1,few,TRBV28,-
CASSRWTSPEYQETQYF,TGTGCCAGCAGCCGGTGGACTAGCCCGGAATACCAAGAGACCCAGTACTTC,TRBJ2-5,-,TRBV3-1,TRBD2
CAISAGDYEQYF,TGTGCCATCAGTGCGGGGGACTACGAGCAGTACTTC,TRBJ2-7,few,TRBV10-3,-
CASSLPGTRQETQYF,TGCGCCAGCAGCTTACCCGGGACACGGCAGGAGACCCAGTACTTC,TRBJ2-5,-,TRBV5-1,-
CSVDRGDYGYTF,TGCAGCGTGGACAGGGGAGACTATGGCTACACCTTC,TRBJ1-2,few,TRBV29-1,TRBD1
CSAREALELAGGLAQYF,TGCAGTGCTAGAGAAGCTCTTGAGCTAGCGGGGGGGCTGGCGCAGTATTTT,TRBJ2-3,many,TRBV20-1,TRBD2
CASSSGTGGWIYGYTF,TGTGCCAGCAGCTCCGGGACAGGGGGATGGATCTATGGCTACACCTTC,TRBJ1-2,-,TRBV7-8,TRBD1
CASSQGGTPNTGELFF,TGTGCCAGCAGCCAAGGAGGGACACCGAACACCGGGGAGCTGTTTTTT,TRBJ2-2,few,TRBV4-2,-
CASSPPGTGFEAFF,TGTGCCAGCAGCCCCCCCGGGACGGGATTTGAAGCTTTCTTT,TRBJ1-1,few,TRBV11-3,-
CASSFPRTRTNEKLFF,TGTGCCAGCAGTTTCCCCCGGACTCGGACTAATGAAAAACTGTTTTTT,TRBJ1-4,-,TRBV6-6,-
CASSLGQINYGYTF,TGTGCCAGCAGCTTGGGGCAGATAAACTATGGCTACACCTTC,TRBJ1-2,few,TRBV7-9,-
CASSRTAGPYEQYF,TGTGCCAGCAGCAGGACCGCCGGGCCCTACGAGCAGTACTTC,TRBJ2-7,-,TRBV3-1,-
CASSLERLNEKLFF,TGCGCCAGCAGCTTGGAAAGACTTAATGAAAAACTGTTTTTT,TRBJ1-4,few,TRBV5-1,-
CASTEGEKLFF,TGTGCCAGCACCGAGGGGGAAAAACTGTTTTTT,TRBJ1-4,-,TRBV12-3/TRBV12-4,-
CASSAITRSSNEKLFF,TGTGCCAGCAGCGCCATTACCCGGTCCTCTAATGAAAAACTGTTTTTT,TRBJ1-4,many,TRBV2,-
CASSDQPSDTQYF,TGCGCCAGCAGTGACCAACCCAGCGATACGCAGTATTTT,TRBJ2-3,many,TRBV10-1,-
CASSSRQSGNQPQHF,TGTGCCAGCAGTTCCCGACAGTCGGGCAATCAGCCCCAGCATTTT,TRBJ1-5,-,TRBV6-6,-
CASSVLAGGTNTGELFF,TGTGCCAGCAGCGTCTTAGCGGGGGGCACGAACACCGGGGAGCTGTTTTTT,TRBJ2-2,-,TRBV9,TRBD2
CASSFGGFTEAFF,TGTGCCAGCAGCTTCGGGGGGTTCACTGAAGCTTTCTTT,TRBJ1-1,-,TRBV5-4,-
CASSLGTRGNSPLHF,TGTGCCAGCAGTTTAGGGACAAGGGGGAATTCACCCCTCCACTTT,TRBJ1-6,many,TRBV12-3/TRBV12-4,-
CASSQTRDTEAFF,TGCGCCAGCAGCCAAACCCGGGACACTGAAGCTTTCTTT,TRBJ1-1,few,TRBV4-1,-
CASSYGLGAFF,TGTGCCAGCAGCTATGGGCTGGGAGCTTTCTTT,TRBJ1-1,-,TRBV11-3,-
CASSHSPNYGYTF,TGTGCCAGCAGCCACAGTCCTAACTATGGCTACACCTTC,TRBJ1-2,many,TRBV27,-
CASSDSDRGHGYTF,TGTGCCAGCAGTGACTCTGACAGGGGGCACGGCTACACCTTC,TRBJ1-2,many,TRBV6-6,TRBD1
CASRGGTGVDTEAFF,TGTGCCAGCAGGGGGGGGACAGGGGTGGACACTGAAGCTTTCTTT,TRBJ1-1,few,TRBV12-3/TRBV12-4,TRBD1
CASSLTTSNQPQHF,TGTGCCAGCAGCTTAACTACAAGCAATCAGCCCCAGCATTTT,TRBJ1-5,few,TRBV7-9,-
CASSSALATNEKLFF,TGTGCCAGCAGCTCGGCCCTTGCAACTAATGAAAAACTGTTTTTT,TRBJ1-4,few,TRBV7-9,-
CASSLVRGLMNTEAFF,TGTGCCAGCAGTTTGGTCAGGGGGCTTATGAACACTGAAGCTTTCTTT,TRBJ1-1,-,TRBV12-3/TRBV12-4,TRBD1
CASSARTGESSNQPQHF,TGTGCCAGCAGTGCGAGGACAGGGGAGAGCAGCAATCAGCCCCAGCATTTT,TRBJ1-5,-,TRBV2,TRBD1
CASSFSGRAREQYF,TGTGCCAGTAGTTTCAGCGGGAGGGCCCGAGAGCAGTACTTC,TRBJ2-7,-,TRBV19,TRBD2
CASSARGGRINEQFF,TGTGCCAGCAGTGCGCGGGGGGGCCGAATCAATGAGCAGTTCTTC,TRBJ2-1,once,TRBV28,TRBD2